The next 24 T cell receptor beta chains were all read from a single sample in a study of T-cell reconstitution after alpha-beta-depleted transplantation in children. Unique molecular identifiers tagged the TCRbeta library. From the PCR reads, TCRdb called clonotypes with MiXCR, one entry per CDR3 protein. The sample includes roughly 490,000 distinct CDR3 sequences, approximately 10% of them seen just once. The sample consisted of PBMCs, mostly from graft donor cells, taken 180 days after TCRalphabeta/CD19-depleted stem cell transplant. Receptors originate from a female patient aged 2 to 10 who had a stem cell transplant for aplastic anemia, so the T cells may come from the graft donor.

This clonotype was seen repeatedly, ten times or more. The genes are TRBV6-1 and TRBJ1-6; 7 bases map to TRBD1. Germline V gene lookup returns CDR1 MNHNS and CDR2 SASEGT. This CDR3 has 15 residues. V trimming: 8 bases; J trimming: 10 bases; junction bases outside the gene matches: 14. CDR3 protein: CASVSGGQQRSPLHF. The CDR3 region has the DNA TGTGCCAGCGTCTCAGGGGGACAACAGAGATCACCCCTCCACTTT.

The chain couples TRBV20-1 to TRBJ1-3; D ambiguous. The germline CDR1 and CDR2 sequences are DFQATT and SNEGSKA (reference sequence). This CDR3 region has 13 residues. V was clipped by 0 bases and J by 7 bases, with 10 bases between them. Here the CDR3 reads CSARDARGNTIYF. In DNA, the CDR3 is TGCAGTGCTAGAGATGCACGCGGCAACACCATATATTTT.

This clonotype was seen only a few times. The CDR3 region is CASSETGAETQYF. The CDR3 DNA reads as TGTGCCAGCAGTGAAACCGGGGCCGAGACCCAGTACTTC. This rearrangement joins TRBV6-1 to TRBJ2-5; D possibly matches TRBD1 or TRBD2 (5 bases each). CDR1 is MNHNS and CDR2 is SASEGT in the germline V gene. CDR3 length: 13 amino acids. Trimming removed 2 bases from V and 5 bases from J, with 9 bases in between.

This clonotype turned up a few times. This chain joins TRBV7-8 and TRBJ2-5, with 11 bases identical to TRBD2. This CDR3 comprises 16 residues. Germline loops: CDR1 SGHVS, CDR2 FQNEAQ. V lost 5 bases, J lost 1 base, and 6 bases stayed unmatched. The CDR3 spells CASSPWTSGFQETQYF. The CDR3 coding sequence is TGTGCCAGCAGCCCTTGGACTAGCGGGTTCCAAGAGACCCAGTACTTC.

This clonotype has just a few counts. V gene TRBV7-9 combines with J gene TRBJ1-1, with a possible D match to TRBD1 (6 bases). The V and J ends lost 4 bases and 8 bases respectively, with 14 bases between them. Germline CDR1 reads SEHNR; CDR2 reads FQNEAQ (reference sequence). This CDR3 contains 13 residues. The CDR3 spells CASSSRTGTEAFF. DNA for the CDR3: TGTGCCAGCAGCTCACGAACAGGGACAGAAGCTTTCTTT.

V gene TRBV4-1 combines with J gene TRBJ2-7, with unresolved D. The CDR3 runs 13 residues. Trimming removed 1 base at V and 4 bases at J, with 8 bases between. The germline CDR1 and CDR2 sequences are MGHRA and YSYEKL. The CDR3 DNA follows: TGCGCCAGCAGCCAAGCGGCAGTTTACGAGCAGTACGTC. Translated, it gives CASSQAAVYEQYV.

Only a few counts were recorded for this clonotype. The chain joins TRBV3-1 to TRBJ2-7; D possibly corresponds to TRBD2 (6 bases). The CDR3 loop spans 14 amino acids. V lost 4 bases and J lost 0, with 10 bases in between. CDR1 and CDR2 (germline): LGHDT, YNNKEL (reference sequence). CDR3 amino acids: CASSLSSDSYEQYF. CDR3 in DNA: TGTGCCAGCAGCCTTTCTAGCGACTCCTACGAGCAGTACTTC.

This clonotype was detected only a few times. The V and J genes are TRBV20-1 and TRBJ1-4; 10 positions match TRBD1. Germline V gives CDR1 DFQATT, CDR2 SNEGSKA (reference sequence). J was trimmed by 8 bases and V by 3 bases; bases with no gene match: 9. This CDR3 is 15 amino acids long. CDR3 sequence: CSASQGGDRGEKLFF. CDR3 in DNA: TGCAGTGCTAGCCAAGGGGGGGACAGGGGCGAAAAACTGTTTTTT.

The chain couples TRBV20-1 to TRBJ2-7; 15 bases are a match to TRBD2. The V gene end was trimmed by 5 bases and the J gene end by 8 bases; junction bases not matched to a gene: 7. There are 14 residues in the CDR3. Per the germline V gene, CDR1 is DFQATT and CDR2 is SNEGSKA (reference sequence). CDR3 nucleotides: TGCAGTGCTCCTCCGGGACTAGCGGGAGGAAAGCAGTACTTC. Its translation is CSAPPGLAGGKQYF.

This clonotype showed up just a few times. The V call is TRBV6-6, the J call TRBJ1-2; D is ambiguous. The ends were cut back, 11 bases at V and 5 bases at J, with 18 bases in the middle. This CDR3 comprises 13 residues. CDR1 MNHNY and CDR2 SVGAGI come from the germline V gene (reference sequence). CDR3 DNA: TGTGCCTCCCGGGCCGAGGGAGGTTATGGCTACACCTTC. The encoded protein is CASRAEGGYGYTF.

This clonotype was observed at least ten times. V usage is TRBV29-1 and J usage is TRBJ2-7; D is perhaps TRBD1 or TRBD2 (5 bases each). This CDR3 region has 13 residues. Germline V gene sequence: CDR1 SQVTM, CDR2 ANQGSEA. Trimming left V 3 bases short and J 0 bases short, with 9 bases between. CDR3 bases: TGCAGCGTTGACGCAGGGAGCTCCTACGAGCAGTACTTC. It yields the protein CSVDAGSSYEQYF.

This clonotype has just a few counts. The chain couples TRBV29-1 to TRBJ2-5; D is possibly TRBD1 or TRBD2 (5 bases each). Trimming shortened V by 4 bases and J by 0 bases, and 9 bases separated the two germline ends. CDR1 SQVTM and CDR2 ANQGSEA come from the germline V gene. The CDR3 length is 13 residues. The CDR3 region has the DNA TGCAGCGTTGGGGGACGGAACCAAGAGACCCAGTACTTC. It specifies CSVGGRNQETQYF.

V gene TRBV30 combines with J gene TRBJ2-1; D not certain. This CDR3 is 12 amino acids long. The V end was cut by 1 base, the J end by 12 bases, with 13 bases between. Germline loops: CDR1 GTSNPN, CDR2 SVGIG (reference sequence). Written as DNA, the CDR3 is TGTGCCTGGAGTGACCCGGACGCCCGGCAGTTCTTC. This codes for CAWSDPDARQFF.

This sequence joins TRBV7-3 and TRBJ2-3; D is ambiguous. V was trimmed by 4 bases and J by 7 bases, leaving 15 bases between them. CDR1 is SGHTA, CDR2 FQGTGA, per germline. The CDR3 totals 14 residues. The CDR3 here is CASSSRAPAYTQYF. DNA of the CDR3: TGTGCCAGCAGCTCAAGGGCCCCCGCATATACGCAGTATTTT.

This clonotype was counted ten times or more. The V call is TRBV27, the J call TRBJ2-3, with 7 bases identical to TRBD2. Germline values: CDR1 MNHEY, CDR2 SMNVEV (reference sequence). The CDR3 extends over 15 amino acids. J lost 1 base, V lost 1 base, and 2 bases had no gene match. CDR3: CASSLLGGGTDTQYF. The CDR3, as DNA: TGTGCCAGCAGTTTATTGGGGGGGGGCACAGATACGCAGTATTTT.

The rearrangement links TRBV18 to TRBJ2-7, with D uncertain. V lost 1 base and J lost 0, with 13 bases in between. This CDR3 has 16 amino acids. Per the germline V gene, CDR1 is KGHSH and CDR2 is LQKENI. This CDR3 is CASSPRAPGPSYEQYF. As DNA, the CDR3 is TGTGCCAGCTCACCACGGGCCCCAGGCCCCTCCTACGAGCAGTACTTC.

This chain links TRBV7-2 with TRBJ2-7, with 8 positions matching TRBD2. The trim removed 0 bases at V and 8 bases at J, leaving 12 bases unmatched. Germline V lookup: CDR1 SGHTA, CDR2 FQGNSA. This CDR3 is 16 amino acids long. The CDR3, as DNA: TGTGCCAGCAGCTTAGCCGGATTAGCGGGACCTTTCCAGCAGTACGTC. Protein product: CASSLAGLAGPFQQYV.

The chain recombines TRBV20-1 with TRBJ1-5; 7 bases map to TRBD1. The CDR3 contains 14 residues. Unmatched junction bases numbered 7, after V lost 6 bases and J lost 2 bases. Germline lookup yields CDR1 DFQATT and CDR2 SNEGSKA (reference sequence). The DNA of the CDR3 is TGCAGTGCCTCGACAGGGAAAGGCAATCAGCCCCAGCATTTT. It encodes CSASTGKGNQPQHF.

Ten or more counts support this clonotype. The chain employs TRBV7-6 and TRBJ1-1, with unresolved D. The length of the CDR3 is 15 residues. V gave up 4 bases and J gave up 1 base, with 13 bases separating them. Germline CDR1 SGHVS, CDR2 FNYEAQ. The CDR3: CASSSEGAPNTEAFF. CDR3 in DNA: TGTGCCAGCAGCTCCGAGGGAGCACCGAACACTGAAGCTTTCTTT.

The CDR3 sequence: CASSYSEGDYEQYF. The CDR3 DNA reads as TGTGCCAGCAGTTACTCGGAGGGGGACTACGAGCAGTACTTC. This chain uses TRBV6-5 with TRBJ2-7; D may match TRBD1 or TRBD2 (6 bases each). CDR1 and CDR2 from the germline V gene are MNHEY and SVGAGI. This CDR3 spans 14 amino acids. The ends were cut back, 0 bases at V and 3 bases at J, with 9 bases in the middle.

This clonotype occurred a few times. The CDR3 DNA reads TGCGCCAGCAGCCAAGCGACGACAGTTAGCTCCTACGAGCAGTACGTC. Translating it yields CASSQATTVSSYEQYV. The rearrangement joins TRBV4-3 to TRBJ2-7; D perhaps matches TRBD1 (5 bases). The CDR3 has 16 residues. Trimming took 1 base from V and 0 from J, leaving 13 bases between them. CDR1 is LGHNA and CDR2 is YSLEER in the germline V gene.

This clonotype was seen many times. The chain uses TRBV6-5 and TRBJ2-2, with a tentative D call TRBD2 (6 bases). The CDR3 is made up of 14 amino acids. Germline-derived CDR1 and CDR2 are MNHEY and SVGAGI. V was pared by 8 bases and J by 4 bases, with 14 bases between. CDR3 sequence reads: CASLTGVGTGELFF. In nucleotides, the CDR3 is TGTGCCAGCCTTACGGGAGTGGGCACCGGGGAGCTGTTTTTT.

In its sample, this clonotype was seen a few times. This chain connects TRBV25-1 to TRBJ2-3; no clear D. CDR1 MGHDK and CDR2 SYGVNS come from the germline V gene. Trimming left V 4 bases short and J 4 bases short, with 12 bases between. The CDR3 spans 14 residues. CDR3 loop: CASSVHNGPDTQYF. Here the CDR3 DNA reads TGTGCCAGCAGTGTCCATAACGGGCCAGATACGCAGTATTTT.

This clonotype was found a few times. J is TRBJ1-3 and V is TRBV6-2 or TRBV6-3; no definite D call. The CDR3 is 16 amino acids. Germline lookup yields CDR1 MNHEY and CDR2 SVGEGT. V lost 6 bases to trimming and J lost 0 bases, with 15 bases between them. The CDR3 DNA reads TGTGCCAGCAGCTACCCATGGAGACTCTCTGGAAACACCATATATTTT. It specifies CASSYPWRLSGNTIYF.